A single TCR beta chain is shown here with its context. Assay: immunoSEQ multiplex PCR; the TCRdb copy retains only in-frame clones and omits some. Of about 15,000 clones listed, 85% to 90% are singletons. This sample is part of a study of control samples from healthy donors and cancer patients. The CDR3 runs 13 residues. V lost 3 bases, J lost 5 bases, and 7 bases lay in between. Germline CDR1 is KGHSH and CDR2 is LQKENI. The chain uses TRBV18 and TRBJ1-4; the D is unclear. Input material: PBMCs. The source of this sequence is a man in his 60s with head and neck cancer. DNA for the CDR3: TGTGCCAGCTCACCCGAACTAAATGAAAAACTGTTTTTT. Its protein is CASSPELNEKLFF.